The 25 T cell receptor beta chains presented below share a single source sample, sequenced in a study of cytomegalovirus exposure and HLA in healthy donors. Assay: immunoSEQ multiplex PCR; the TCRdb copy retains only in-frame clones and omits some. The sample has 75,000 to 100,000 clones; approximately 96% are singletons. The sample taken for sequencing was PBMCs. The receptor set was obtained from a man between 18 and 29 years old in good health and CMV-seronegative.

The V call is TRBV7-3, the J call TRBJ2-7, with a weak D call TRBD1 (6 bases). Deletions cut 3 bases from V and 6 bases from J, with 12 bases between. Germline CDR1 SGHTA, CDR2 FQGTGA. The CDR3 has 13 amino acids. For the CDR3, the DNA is TGTGCCAGCAGCTTCACAGGGTCCGGCGAGCAGTACTTC. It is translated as CASSFTGSGEQYF. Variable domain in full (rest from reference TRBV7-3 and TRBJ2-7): GAGVSQTPSNKVTEKGKYVELRCDPISGHTALYWYRQSLGQGPEFLIYFQGTGAADDSGLPNDRFFAVRPEGSVSTLKIQRTERGDSAVYLCASSFTGSGEQYFGPGTRLTVT.

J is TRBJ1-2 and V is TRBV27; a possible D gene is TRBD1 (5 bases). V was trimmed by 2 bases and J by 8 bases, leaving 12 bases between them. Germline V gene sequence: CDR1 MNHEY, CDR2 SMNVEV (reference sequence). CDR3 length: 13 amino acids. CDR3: CASSLIVGGGYTF. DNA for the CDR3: TGTGCCAGCAGTTTAATAGTCGGGGGAGGCTACACCTTC.

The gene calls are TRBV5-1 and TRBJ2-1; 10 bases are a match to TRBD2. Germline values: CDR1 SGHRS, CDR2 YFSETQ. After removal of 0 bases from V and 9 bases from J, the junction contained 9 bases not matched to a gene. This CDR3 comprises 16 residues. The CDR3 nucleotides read TGCGCCAGCAGCTTGGAACTAGCGGGACGTATGAGTGAGCAGTTCTTC. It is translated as CASSLELAGRMSEQFF.

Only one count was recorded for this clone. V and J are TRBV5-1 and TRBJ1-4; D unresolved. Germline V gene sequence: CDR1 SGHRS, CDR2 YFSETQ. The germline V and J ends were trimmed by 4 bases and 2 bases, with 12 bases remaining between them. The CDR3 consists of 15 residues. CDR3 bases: TGCGCCAGCAGCCCCCGTGGAGGGACTAATGAAAAACTGTTTTTT. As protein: CASSPRGGTNEKLFF.

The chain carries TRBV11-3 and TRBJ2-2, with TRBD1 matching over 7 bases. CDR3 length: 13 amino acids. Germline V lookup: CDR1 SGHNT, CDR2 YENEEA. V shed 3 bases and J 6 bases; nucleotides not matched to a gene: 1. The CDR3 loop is CASSLDRPGELFF. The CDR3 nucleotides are TGTGCCAGCAGCTTGGACAGGCCCGGGGAGCTGTTTTTT.

The CDR3 DNA is TGTGCCAGCAGTGGACACGGACTAGCGGGAGCGTTGACAGATACGCAGTATTTT. The encoded protein is CASSGHGLAGALTDTQYF. V gene TRBV6-1 combines with J gene TRBJ2-3; 13 nucleotides line up with TRBD2. CDR1 and CDR2 (germline): MNHNS, SASEGT. This CDR3 has 18 residues. J lost 3 bases, V lost 4 bases, and 10 bases had no gene match.

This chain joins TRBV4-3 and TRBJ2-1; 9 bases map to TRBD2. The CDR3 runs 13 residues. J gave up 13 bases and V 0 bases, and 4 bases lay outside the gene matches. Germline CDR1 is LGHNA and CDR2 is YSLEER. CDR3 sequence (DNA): TGCGCCAGCAGCCAAGATGGCGGGAGGGAACAGTTCTTC. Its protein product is CASSQDGGREQFF.

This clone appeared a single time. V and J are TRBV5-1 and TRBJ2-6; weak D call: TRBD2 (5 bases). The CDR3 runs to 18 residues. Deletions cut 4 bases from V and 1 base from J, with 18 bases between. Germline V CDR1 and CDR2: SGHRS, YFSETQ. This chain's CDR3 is CASSPGNSLRSGANVLTF. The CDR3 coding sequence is TGCGCCAGCAGCCCGGGGAACAGTCTAAGATCTGGGGCCAACGTCCTGACTTTC.

The CDR3 is CASSPIARLAGSYNEQFF. CDR3 DNA: TGCGCCAGCAGCCCAATCGCAAGACTAGCGGGCTCCTACAATGAGCAGTTCTTC. V gene TRBV5-1 combines with J gene TRBJ2-1; 10 bases align to TRBD2. From germline, CDR1 is SGHRS and CDR2 YFSETQ. The CDR3 runs to 18 residues. The junction had 10 bases not matched to a gene; V was cut back by 4 bases and J by 0 bases.

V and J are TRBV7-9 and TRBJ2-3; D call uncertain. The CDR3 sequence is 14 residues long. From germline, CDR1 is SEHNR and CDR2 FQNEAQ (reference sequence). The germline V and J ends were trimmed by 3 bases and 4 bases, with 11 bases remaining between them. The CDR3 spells CASSFSSEADTQYF. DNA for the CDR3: TGTGCCAGCAGCTTTTCTTCCGAGGCAGATACGCAGTATTTT.

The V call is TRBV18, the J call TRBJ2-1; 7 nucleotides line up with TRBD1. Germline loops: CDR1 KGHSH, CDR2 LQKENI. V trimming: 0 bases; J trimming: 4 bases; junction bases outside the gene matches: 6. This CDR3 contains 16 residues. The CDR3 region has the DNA TGTGCCAGCTCACCACCGAGACAGGGAAGGTACAATGAGCAGTTCTTC. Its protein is CASSPPRQGRYNEQFF.

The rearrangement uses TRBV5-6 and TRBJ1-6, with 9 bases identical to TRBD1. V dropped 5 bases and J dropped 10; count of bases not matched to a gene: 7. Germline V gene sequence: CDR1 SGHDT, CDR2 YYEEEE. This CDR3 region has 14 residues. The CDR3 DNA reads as TGTGCCAGCAGTCCCGGGACAGGGTTATCACCCCTCCACTTT. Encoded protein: CASSPGTGLSPLHF.

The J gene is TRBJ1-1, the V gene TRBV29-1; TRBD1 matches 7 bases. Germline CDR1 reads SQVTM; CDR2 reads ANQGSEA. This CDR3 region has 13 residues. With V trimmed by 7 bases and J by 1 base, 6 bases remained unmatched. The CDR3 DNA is TGCAGCGCGGAATCAGGGGGGAACACTGAAGCTTTCTTT. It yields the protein CSAESGGNTEAFF.

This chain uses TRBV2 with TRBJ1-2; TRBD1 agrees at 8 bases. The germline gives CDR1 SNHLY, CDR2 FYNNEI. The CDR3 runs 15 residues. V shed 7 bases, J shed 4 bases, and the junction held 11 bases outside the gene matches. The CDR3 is CASMGVQGAGYGYTF. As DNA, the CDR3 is TGTGCCAGCATGGGTGTGCAGGGGGCCGGCTATGGCTACACCTTC.

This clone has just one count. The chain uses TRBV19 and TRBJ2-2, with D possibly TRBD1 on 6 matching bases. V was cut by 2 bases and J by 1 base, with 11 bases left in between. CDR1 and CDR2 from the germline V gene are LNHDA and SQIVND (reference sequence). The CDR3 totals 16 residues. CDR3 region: CASSISGTKNTGELFF. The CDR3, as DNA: TGTGCCAGTAGTATATCCGGGACAAAGAACACCGGGGAGCTGTTTTTT.

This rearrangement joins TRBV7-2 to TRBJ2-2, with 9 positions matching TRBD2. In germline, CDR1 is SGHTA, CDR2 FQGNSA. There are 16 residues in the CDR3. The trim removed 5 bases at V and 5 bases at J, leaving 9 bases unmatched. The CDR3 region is CASSPRRSGSTGELFF. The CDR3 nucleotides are TGTGCCAGCAGCCCAAGGCGTAGCGGGAGTACCGGGGAGCTGTTTTTT.

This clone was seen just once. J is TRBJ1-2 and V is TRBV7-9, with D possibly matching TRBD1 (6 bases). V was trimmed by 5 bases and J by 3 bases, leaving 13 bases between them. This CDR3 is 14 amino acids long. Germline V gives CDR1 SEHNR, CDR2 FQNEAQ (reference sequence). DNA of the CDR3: TGTGCCAGCAGCGCTTCAGGGGTTCACTATGGCTACACCTTC. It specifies CASSASGVHYGYTF.

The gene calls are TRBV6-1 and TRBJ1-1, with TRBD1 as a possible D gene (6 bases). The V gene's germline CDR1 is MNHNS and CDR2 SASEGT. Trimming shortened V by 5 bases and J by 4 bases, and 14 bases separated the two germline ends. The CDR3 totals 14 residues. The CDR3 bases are TGTGCCAGCAGTACACAGGGTGGGGGCACTGAAGCTTTCTTT. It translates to CASSTQGGGTEAFF.

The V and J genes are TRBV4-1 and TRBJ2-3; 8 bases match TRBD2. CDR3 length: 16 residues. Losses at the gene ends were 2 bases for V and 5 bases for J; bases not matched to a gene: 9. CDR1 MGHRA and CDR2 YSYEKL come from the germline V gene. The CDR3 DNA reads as TGCGCCAGCAGCCAAAATCCTAGCGGGTTGGGAGATACGCAGTATTTT. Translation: CASSQNPSGLGDTQYF.

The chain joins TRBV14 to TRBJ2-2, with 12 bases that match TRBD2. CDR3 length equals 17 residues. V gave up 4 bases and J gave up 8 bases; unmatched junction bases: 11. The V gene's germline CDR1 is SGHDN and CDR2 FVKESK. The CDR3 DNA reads TGTGCCAGCAGCCCCCTGACTAGCGGGAGATCTGGGGGGGAGCTGTTTTTT. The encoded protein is CASSPLTSGRSGGELFF.

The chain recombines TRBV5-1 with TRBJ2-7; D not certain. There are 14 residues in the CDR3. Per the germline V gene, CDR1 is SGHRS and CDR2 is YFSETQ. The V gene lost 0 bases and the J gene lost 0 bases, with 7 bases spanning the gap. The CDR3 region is CASSLGQVSYEQYF. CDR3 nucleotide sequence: TGCGCCAGCAGCTTGGGGCAGGTCTCCTACGAGCAGTACTTC.

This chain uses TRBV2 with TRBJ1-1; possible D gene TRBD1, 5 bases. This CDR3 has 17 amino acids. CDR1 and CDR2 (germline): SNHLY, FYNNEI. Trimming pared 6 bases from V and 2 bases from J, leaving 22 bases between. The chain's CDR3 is CASRLTAGRLGNTEAFF. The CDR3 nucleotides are TGTGCCAGCAGACTAACAGCAGGGAGGTTGGGAAACACTGAAGCTTTCTTT. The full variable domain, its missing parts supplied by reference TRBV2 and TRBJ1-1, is EPEVTQTPSHQVTQMGQEVILRCVPISNHLYFYWYRQILGQKVEFLVSFYNNEISEKSEIFDDQFSVERPDGSNFTLKIRSTKLEDSAMYFCASRLTAGRLGNTEAFFGQGTRLTVV.

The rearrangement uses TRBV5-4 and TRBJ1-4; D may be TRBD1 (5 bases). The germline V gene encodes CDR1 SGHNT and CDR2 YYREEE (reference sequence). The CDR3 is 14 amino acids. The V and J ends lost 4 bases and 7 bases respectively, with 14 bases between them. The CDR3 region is CASSAAGVGEKLFF. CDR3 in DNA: TGTGCCAGCAGCGCGGCGGGGGTGGGTGAAAAACTGTTTTTT.

The CDR3 DNA reads as TGTGCCAGCTCACCTGATGGGACAGGGGATGTTTGGACCAAAAACATTCAGTACTTC. Its protein product is CASSPDGTGDVWTKNIQYF. The chain has TRBV18 and TRBJ2-4; 10 positions match TRBD1. The CDR3 is 19 amino acids. Trimming took 3 bases from V and 2 from J; bases not matched to a gene: 13. The germline gives CDR1 KGHSH, CDR2 LQKENI.

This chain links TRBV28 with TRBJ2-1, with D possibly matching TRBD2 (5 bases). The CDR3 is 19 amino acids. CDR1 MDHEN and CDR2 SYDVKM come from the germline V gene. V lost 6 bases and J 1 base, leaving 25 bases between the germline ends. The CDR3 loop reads CASSSPSSPGGRSYNEQFF. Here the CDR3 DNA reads TGTGCCAGCAGCTCCCCTAGCTCCCCAGGTGGACGATCCTACAATGAGCAGTTCTTC.